This T cell receptor (beta chain) was captured in a study of cytomegalovirus exposure and HLA in healthy donors. Points from the study as a whole: Owing to their indistinguishability, certain V segments, notably TRBV6-2 and TRBV6-3, were excluded. Immune exposure information comprised only CMV serostatus. The majority of TCR sequences were rare, yet some public TCRs appeared in many donors. The study put 160 or so TCR beta chains on its list as cytomegalovirus-associated.

With respect to this clone: Its antigen is still unknown.

Looked up from germline, CDR1 is SGDLS and CDR2 is YYNGEE. The CDR3 is 17 residues long. Unmatched junction bases numbered 6, after V lost 1 base and J lost 5 bases. Primers: 60 Vbeta forward and 13 Jbeta reverse. The repertoire was sequenced with immunoSEQ multiplex PCR; TCRdb's copy has only in-frame clones and lacks some. The sample contains 150,000 to 200,000 clones, roughly three quarters of which appear only once. Sequencing was performed on PBMCs. V gene TRBV9 combines with J gene TRBJ2-5; TRBD2 matches at 15 bases. The TCR was taken from a woman aged 50 to 60 in good health and CMV-seronegative. Here the CDR3 reads CASSVTGLAGGQETQYF. The DNA of the CDR3 is TGTGCCAGCAGCGTAACTGGACTAGCGGGAGGGCAGGAGACCCAGTACTTC.